This T cell receptor (beta chain) was retrieved from a study of T-cell memory formation after mild COVID-19. Overall study results and limits: Some clones that responded turned up in pre-infection memory, which suggests that cross-reactive memory joined in. Shrinking CD4+ clones resided mostly in CM and EM, and CD8+ ones in EMRA.

As concerns this clonotype: What it binds is not known.

The CDR3 covers 17 residues. The germline V gene encodes CDR1 SGHAT and CDR2 FQNNGV. The V gene lost 1 base and the J gene lost 4 bases, with 14 bases spanning the gap. Sample barcodes and UMIs were carried by the TCR alpha and TCR beta cDNA libraries that 5'RACE generated with constant-segment primers. TCRdb called the 5' RACE reads again in MiXCR, with one record for every CDR3 protein. Of hundreds of thousands of distinct CDR3 sequences listed, around 8% are singletons. The chain employs TRBV11-2 and TRBJ2-6; TRBD2 might be the D (5 bases). Sequencing was carried out using PBMCs or a T cell subset sorted from them (not recorded which). This clonotype was obtained from a man aged 18 to 29 who had mild COVID-19 (a few samples of this study predate the infection). Cell type and time point are not known. CDR3 nucleotide sequence: TGTGCCAGCAGCTTAGGGTTTCGGGGTTGGGGGGCCAACGTCCTGACTTTC. This sequence encodes CASSLGFRGWGANVLTF.